This TCR beta chain was sequenced during a study of shared clonotypes between healthy human individuals. In the study overall: Researchers drew samples from a couple of women and a few men aged 18 to 49. The study, taken as a whole, reports: Among the subsets, naive ones generally showed larger estimated richness than memory ones.

V was shortened by 1 base and J by 1 base, with 2 bases between the two germline ends. CDR3 length equals 12 residues. Germline CDR1 is SGHNT and CDR2 is YYREEE (reference sequence). In the sorted-subset replicate PCRs, approximately 200 ng DNA, 25,000 to 30,000 T cell genomes, was used. Per the original methods: ImmunoSEQ only sent back junction sequences with no quality scores, so filtering was done differently. Some clones are missing from TCRdb's copy, which holds only in-frame ones; the method was immunoSEQ multiplex PCR. Clonal size and the V and J genes are those of that table, whereas D and trimming came from the DNA. The data show 550,000 to 850,000 clones, 72% seen once. There are a few counts of this clone. Its matching antigen is unknown.

The chain employs TRBV5-4 and TRBJ1-1; no definite D call. This receptor was identified in a woman in her 30s in good health. The sample consisted of memory CD4+ T cells sorted from blood. Subset given: CD45RA-negative fraction. The CDR3 nucleotides read TGTGCCAGCAGCTTGACGAACACTGAAGCTTTCTTT. Translation gives CASSLTNTEAFF.